The TCR beta chain described here comes from a study of identical twins. General study results and limits: Compared with unrelated sharing, twin-shared out-of-frame alpha sequences had more low-probability sequences. Its conclusions, products of cross-sectional statistical analysis, did not come from following the same donors.

There are many counts of this clonotype. The antigen remains unidentified. The cDNA had a unique molecular identifier and a template-switch universal primer site. TCRdb itself ran the 5' RACE reads through MiXCR, one entry per CDR3 protein. Of about 150,000 distinct CDR3 sequences listed, roughly 3.5% are singletons. This TCR derives from a man younger than 30 in good health. Specimen: memory T cells sorted from blood.

In nucleotides, the CDR3 is TGTGCCAGCAGTTACAGGTCTACAGCTAGCACAGATACGCAGTATTTT. Its translation: CASSYRSTASTDTQYF. This chain joins TRBV6-2 or TRBV6-3 and TRBJ2-3, with D hard to call. This CDR3 region has 16 residues. The germline gives CDR1 MNHEY, CDR2 SVGEGT. V gave up 2 bases and J gave up 0 bases, with 12 bases separating them.